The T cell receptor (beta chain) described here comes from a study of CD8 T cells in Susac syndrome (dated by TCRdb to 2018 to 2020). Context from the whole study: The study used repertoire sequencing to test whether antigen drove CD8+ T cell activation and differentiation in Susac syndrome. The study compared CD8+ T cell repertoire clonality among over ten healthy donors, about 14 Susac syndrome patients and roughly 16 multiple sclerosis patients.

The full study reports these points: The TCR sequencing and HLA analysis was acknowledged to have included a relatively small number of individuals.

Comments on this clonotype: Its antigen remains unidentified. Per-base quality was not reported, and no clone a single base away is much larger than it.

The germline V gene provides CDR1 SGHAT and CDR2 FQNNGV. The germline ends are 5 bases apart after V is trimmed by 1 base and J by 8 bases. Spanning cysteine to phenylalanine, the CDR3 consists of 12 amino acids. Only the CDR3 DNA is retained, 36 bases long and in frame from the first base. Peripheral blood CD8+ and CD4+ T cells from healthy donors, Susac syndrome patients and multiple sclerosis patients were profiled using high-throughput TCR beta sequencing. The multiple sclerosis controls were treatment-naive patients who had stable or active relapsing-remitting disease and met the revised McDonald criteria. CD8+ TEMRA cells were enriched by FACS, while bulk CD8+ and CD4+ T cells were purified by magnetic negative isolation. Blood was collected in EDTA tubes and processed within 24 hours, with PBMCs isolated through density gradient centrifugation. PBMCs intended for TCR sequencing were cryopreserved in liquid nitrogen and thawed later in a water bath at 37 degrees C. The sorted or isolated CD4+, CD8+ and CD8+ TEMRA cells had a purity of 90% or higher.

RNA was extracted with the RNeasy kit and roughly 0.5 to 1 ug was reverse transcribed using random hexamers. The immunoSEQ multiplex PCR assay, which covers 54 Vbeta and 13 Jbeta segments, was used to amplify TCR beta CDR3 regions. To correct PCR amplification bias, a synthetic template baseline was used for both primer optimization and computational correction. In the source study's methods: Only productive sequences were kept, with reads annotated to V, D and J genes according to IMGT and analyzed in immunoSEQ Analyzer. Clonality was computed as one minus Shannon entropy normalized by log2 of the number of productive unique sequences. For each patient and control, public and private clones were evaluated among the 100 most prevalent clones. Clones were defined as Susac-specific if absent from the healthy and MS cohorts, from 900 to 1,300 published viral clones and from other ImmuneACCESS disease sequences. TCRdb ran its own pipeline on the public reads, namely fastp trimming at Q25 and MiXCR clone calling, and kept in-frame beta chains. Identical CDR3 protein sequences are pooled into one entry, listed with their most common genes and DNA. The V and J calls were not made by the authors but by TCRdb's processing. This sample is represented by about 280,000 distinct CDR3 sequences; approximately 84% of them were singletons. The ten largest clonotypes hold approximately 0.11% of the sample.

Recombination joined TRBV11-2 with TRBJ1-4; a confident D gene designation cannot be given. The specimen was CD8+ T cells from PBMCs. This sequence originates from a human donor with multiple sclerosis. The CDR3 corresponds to CASSLGSEKLFF. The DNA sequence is TGTGCCAGCAGCTTAGGGTCGGAAAAACTGTTTTTT.